Sequencing of this TCR beta chain was carried out in a study of PD-1 blockade in classical Hodgkin lymphoma. Study results and caveats: Complete responders had baseline diversity similar to newly diagnosed patients. Newly diagnosed patients were reported to start with lower TCR diversity than healthy donors.

Notes on this clone: The antigen is undetermined.

The V gene's germline CDR1 is GTSNPN and CDR2 SVGIG (reference sequence). The germline V and J ends were trimmed by 5 bases and 3 bases, with 11 bases remaining between them. The CDR3 sequence is 13 residues long. Each and every patient relapsed after autologous stem cell transplantation, and patients got differing brentuximab vedotin exposure. Best overall response was complete response, partial response or progressive disease in these relapsed/refractory classical Hodgkin lymphoma patients. Some clones are missing from TCRdb's copy, which holds only in-frame ones; the method was immunoSEQ multiplex PCR. Found here are approximately 99,000 clones, 89% of them singletons; the top ten hold less than 20%.

The sample here was peripheral blood mononuclear cells (PBMCs), taken before the second cycle of nivolumab. This clonotype was obtained from a human donor with classical Hodgkin lymphoma. The chain uses TRBV30 and TRBJ1-5, with D possibly being TRBD1 (5 bases). In DNA form, the CDR3 reads TGTGCCTGGGGAGACAGTATCAATCAGCCCCAGCATTTT. Amino acid sequence: CAWGDSINQPQHF.